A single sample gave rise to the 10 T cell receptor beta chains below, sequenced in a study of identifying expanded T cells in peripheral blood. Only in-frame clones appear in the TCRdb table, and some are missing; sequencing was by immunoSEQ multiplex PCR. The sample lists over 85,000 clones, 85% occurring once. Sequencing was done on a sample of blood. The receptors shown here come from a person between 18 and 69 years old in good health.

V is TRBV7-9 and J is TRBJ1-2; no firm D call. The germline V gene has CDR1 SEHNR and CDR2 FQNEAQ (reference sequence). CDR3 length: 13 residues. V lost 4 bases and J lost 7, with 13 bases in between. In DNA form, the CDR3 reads TGTGCCAGCAGCTCGTCGAATGTGGGTGGCTACACCTTC. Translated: CASSSSNVGGYTF.

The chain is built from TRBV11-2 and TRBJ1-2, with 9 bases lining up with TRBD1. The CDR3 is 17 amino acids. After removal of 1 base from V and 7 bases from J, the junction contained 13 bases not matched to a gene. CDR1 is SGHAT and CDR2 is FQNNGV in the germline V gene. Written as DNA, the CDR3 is TGTGCCAGCAGCTTAGGGATTGGGACAGGGAAAAAGGTTGGCTACACCTTC. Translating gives CASSLGIGTGKKVGYTF.

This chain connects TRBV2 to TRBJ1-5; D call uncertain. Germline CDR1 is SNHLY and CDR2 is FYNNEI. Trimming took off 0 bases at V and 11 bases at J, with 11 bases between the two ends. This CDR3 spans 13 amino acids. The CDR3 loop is CASSEALGSAQHF. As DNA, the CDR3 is TGTGCCAGCAGTGAAGCGCTAGGGTCGGCCCAGCATTTT.

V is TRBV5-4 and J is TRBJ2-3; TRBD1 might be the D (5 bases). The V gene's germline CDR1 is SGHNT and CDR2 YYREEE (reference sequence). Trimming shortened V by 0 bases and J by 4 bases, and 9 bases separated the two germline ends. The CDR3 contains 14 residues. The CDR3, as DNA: TGTGCCAGCAGCTTGGGGCCAGGGCCAGATACGCAGTATTTT. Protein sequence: CASSLGPGPDTQYF.

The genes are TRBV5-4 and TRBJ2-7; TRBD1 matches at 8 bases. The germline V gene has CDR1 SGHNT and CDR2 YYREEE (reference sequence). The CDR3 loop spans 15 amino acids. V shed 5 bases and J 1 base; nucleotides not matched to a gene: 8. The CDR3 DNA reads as TGTGCCAGCAGTGGACAGGGTATCCTTTCCTACGAGCAGTACTTC. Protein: CASSGQGILSYEQYF.

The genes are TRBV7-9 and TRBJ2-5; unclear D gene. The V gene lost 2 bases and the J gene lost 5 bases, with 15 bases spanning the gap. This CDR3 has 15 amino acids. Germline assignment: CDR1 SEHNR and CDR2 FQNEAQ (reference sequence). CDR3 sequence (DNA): TGTGCCAGCAGCTTATTCCACAGCCCCCGGGAGACCCAGTACTTC. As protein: CASSLFHSPRETQYF.

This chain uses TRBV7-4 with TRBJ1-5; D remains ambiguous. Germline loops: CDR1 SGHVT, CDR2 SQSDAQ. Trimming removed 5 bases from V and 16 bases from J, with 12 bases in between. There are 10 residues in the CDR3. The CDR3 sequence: CASSQRPRHF. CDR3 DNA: TGTGCCAGCAGCCAAAGGCCCAGACATTTT.

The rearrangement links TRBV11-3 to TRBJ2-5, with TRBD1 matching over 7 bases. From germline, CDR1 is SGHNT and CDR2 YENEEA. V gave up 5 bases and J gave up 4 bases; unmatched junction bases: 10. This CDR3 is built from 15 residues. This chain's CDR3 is CASSKSLQGRETQYF. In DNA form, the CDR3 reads TGTGCCAGCAGCAAGAGTCTACAGGGGAGAGAGACCCAGTACTTC.

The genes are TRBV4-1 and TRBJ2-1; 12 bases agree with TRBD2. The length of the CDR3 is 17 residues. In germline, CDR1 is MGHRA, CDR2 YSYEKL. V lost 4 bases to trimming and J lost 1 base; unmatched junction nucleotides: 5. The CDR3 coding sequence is TGCGCCAGCAGCCCATGGACTAGCGGGGAATCCTACAATGAGCAGTTCTTC. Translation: CASSPWTSGESYNEQFF.

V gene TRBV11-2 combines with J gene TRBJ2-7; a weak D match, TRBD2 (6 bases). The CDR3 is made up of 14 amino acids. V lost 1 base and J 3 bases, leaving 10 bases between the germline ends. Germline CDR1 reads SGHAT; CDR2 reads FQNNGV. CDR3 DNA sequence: TGTGCCAGCAGCTTAGTAGGGGACTTCTACGAGCAGTACTTC. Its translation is CASSLVGDFYEQYF.